The rows below give T cell receptor beta chains drawn from one sample of a study of Ad26.COV2.S vaccination and SARS-CoV-2 variants. Libraries were prepared by immunoSEQ multiplex PCR; TCRdb keeps only in-frame clonotypes and omits some of them. The table lists 350,000 to 500,000 clones, 85% to 90% of them singletons, with about 4% in the top ten. The specimen comprised peripheral blood, sampled in a trial of Ad26.COV2.S vaccine versus placebo. The receptors come from a person between 18 and 59 years old who received the Ad26.COV2.S COVID-19 vaccine or a placebo. Both conserved end residues are part of each CDR3. Each record gives: V gene, J gene, clone size, D gene, CDR3 protein, CDR3 DNA. The D gene is left open where the match is weak. Some rows have no size entry. The others give once, few or many, or a class for an expanded clone.

v_call: TRBV4-1; j_call: TRBJ2-3; clone_size: .; d_call: .; cdr3_aa: CASSQGPSSGGLADTQYF; cdr3_nt: TGCGCCAGCAGCCAAGGTCCCTCATCCGGGGGTCTCGCAGATACGCAGTATTTT
v_call: TRBV4-1; j_call: TRBJ1-1; clone_size: .; d_call: TRBD1; cdr3_aa: CASSQPSTGQRAFF; cdr3_nt: TGCGCCAGCAGCCAACCCTCGACAGGGCAGAGGGCTTTCTTT
v_call: TRBV9; j_call: TRBJ2-3; clone_size: .; d_call: TRBD2; cdr3_aa: CASSASGGKSTDTQYF; cdr3_nt: TGTGCCAGCAGCGCTAGCGGGGGGAAATCCACAGATACGCAGTATTTT
v_call: TRBV5-1; j_call: TRBJ2-7; clone_size: .; d_call: .; cdr3_aa: CASSLAWGSALDEQYF; cdr3_nt: TGCGCCAGCAGCTTGGCCTGGGGTAGCGCGTTAGACGAGCAGTACTTC
v_call: TRBV5-1; j_call: TRBJ1-1; clone_size: .; d_call: .; cdr3_aa: CASSATGSTTEAFF; cdr3_nt: TGCGCCAGCAGCGCAACAGGGTCTACCACTGAAGCTTTCTTT
v_call: TRBV27; j_call: TRBJ2-7; clone_size: .; d_call: TRBD1; cdr3_aa: CASSSFPRDRGYEQYF; cdr3_nt: TGTGCCAGCAGTTCCTTTCCCCGGGACAGGGGATACGAGCAGTACTTC
v_call: TRBV11-2; j_call: TRBJ2-7; clone_size: .; d_call: TRBD2; cdr3_aa: CASSRGGPTYEQYF; cdr3_nt: TGTGCCAGCAGCCGGGGGGGGCCTACCTACGAGCAGTACTTC
v_call: TRBV7-6; j_call: TRBJ1-1; clone_size: .; d_call: .; cdr3_aa: CASSLDRSEAFF; cdr3_nt: TGTGCCAGCAGCTTGGACAGATCTGAAGCTTTCTTT
v_call: TRBV4-3; j_call: TRBJ1-2; clone_size: .; d_call: TRBD1; cdr3_aa: CASSQEYPDRDYGYTF; cdr3_nt: TGCGCCAGCAGCCAAGAGTACCCAGACAGGGACTATGGCTACACCTTC
v_call: TRBV6-2/TRBV6-3; j_call: TRBJ2-2; clone_size: few; d_call: .; cdr3_aa: CASSYWETGELFF; cdr3_nt: TGTGCCAGCAGTTACTGGGAAACCGGGGAGCTGTTTTTT
v_call: TRBV7-9; j_call: TRBJ2-1; clone_size: few; d_call: .; cdr3_aa: CASSRGAGSDSSYNEQFF; cdr3_nt: TGTGCCAGCAGTAGGGGGGCTGGGAGCGATAGCTCCTACAATGAGCAGTTCTTC
v_call: TRBV5-1; j_call: TRBJ1-2; clone_size: .; d_call: .; cdr3_aa: CASSLVSPPFGYGYTF; cdr3_nt: TGCGCCAGCAGCTTGGTTTCACCCCCATTCGGCTATGGCTACACCTTC
v_call: TRBV7-2; j_call: TRBJ2-1; clone_size: .; d_call: .; cdr3_aa: CASSPIAGSSTEFF; cdr3_nt: TGTGCCAGCAGCCCCATCGCGGGGTCCTCTACTGAGTTCTTC
v_call: TRBV7-9; j_call: TRBJ2-1; clone_size: .; d_call: .; cdr3_aa: CASSLEGGHNEQFF; cdr3_nt: TGTGCCAGCAGCTTAGAGGGCGGGCACAATGAGCAGTTCTTC
v_call: TRBV5-5; j_call: TRBJ1-4; clone_size: .; d_call: TRBD1; cdr3_aa: CASSFQDRENEKLFF; cdr3_nt: TGTGCCAGCAGCTTCCAGGACAGGGAGAATGAAAAACTGTTTTTT
v_call: TRBV3-1/TRBV3-2; j_call: TRBJ2-5; clone_size: .; d_call: TRBD2; cdr3_aa: CASSQDRRGAQYF; cdr3_nt: TGTGCCAGCAGCCAAGACAGGCGGGGGGCCCAGTACTTC
v_call: TRBV6-1; j_call: TRBJ1-2; clone_size: .; d_call: TRBD1; cdr3_aa: CASSDRIQGVGGYTF; cdr3_nt: TGTGCCAGCAGTGATCGAATACAGGGGGTAGGGGGCTACACCTTC
v_call: TRBV11-2; j_call: TRBJ2-3; clone_size: .; d_call: .; cdr3_aa: CASSLDQGESTDTQYF; cdr3_nt: TGTGCCAGCAGCTTAGATCAAGGGGAGAGCACAGATACGCAGTATTTT
v_call: TRBV6-2/TRBV6-3; j_call: TRBJ2-7; clone_size: .; d_call: .; cdr3_aa: CASSYRGTYEQYF; cdr3_nt: TGTGCCAGCAGTTACCGTGGGACCTACGAGCAGTACTTC
v_call: TRBV7-9; j_call: TRBJ1-6; clone_size: .; d_call: TRBD1; cdr3_aa: CASSPEGTGGENSPLHF; cdr3_nt: TGTGCCAGCAGCCCGGAGGGTACAGGGGGCGAGAATTCACCCCTCCACTTT
v_call: TRBV28; j_call: TRBJ1-1; clone_size: .; d_call: .; cdr3_aa: CASRDGGGTEAFF; cdr3_nt: TGTGCCAGCAGGGACGGGGGTGGCACTGAAGCTTTCTTT
v_call: TRBV9; j_call: TRBJ2-5; clone_size: .; d_call: .; cdr3_aa: CASSASQETQYF; cdr3_nt: TGTGCCAGCAGCGCGAGTCAAGAGACCCAGTACTTC
v_call: TRBV19; j_call: TRBJ2-7; clone_size: few; d_call: TRBD1; cdr3_aa: CASKRNYGDSYEQYF; cdr3_nt: TGTGCCAGTAAACGGAACTACGGGGACAGCTACGAGCAGTACTTC
v_call: TRBV27; j_call: TRBJ2-3; clone_size: .; d_call: TRBD1; cdr3_aa: CASNPGQGKGYTQYF; cdr3_nt: TGTGCCAGCAATCCTGGACAGGGAAAGGGATATACGCAGTATTTT
v_call: TRBV28; j_call: TRBJ1-6; clone_size: .; d_call: .; cdr3_aa: CASGGGERATSPLHF; cdr3_nt: TGTGCCAGCGGCGGGGGGGAAAGAGCCACTTCACCCCTCCACTTT
v_call: TRBV27; j_call: TRBJ1-2; clone_size: .; d_call: .; cdr3_aa: CASSLNSRGVYGGYTF; cdr3_nt: TGTGCCAGCAGTTTAAACTCGCGAGGGGTTTATGGCGGCTACACCTTC
v_call: TRBV28; j_call: TRBJ2-2; clone_size: .; d_call: .; cdr3_aa: CASSLLFRGNTGELFF; cdr3_nt: TGTGCCAGCAGTTTACTTTTCAGAGGAAACACCGGGGAGCTGTTTTTT
v_call: TRBV7-8; j_call: TRBJ2-7; clone_size: .; d_call: .; cdr3_aa: CASSSPTAGIGHEQYF; cdr3_nt: TGTGCCAGCAGCTCCCCCACGGCGGGGATAGGCCACGAGCAGTACTTC
v_call: TRBV3-1/TRBV3-2; j_call: TRBJ1-1; clone_size: .; d_call: .; cdr3_aa: CASSARFREMNTEAFF; cdr3_nt: TGTGCCAGCAGCGCACGTTTCAGGGAGATGAACACTGAAGCTTTCTTT
v_call: TRBV6-5; j_call: TRBJ1-5; clone_size: .; d_call: .; cdr3_aa: CASSYLDSRNQPQHF; cdr3_nt: TGTGCCAGCAGTTATTTGGACAGTCGCAATCAGCCCCAGCATTTT
v_call: TRBV18; j_call: TRBJ1-2; clone_size: .; d_call: TRBD1; cdr3_aa: CASSRGTENYGYTF; cdr3_nt: TGTGCCAGCTCTCGTGGGACAGAGAACTATGGCTACACCTTC
v_call: TRBV7-8; j_call: TRBJ2-1; clone_size: .; d_call: .; cdr3_aa: CASSLVVRGLMLNNEQFF; cdr3_nt: TGTGCCAGCAGCTTAGTTGTCAGGGGACTAATGCTCAACAATGAGCAGTTCTTC
v_call: TRBV27; j_call: TRBJ2-5; clone_size: .; d_call: TRBD2; cdr3_aa: CASSLSLPAGGVETQYF; cdr3_nt: TGTGCCAGCAGTTTATCTCTTCCAGCGGGGGGCGTAGAGACCCAGTACTTC
v_call: TRBV7-3; j_call: TRBJ1-1; clone_size: .; d_call: .; cdr3_aa: CASSLTGNTEAFF; cdr3_nt: TGTGCCAGCAGCTTAACGGGGAACACTGAAGCTTTCTTT
v_call: TRBV18; j_call: TRBJ1-4; clone_size: .; d_call: TRBD1; cdr3_aa: CASSPRDRLYEKLFF; cdr3_nt: TGTGCCAGCTCACCGAGGGACAGGCTTTATGAAAAACTGTTTTTT
v_call: TRBV9; j_call: TRBJ1-3; clone_size: .; d_call: .; cdr3_aa: CASSARVEAGNTIYF; cdr3_nt: TGTGCCAGCAGCGCAAGGGTGGAGGCTGGAAACACCATATATTTT
v_call: TRBV9; j_call: TRBJ2-3; clone_size: .; d_call: TRBD1; cdr3_aa: CASSVGGTGGFTDTQYF; cdr3_nt: TGTGCCAGCAGCGTAGGCGGGACAGGGGGCTTCACAGATACGCAGTATTTT
v_call: TRBV28; j_call: TRBJ2-7; clone_size: .; d_call: .; cdr3_aa: CASRIRGEEDEQYF; cdr3_nt: TGTGCCAGCAGAATTAGGGGAGAAGAAGACGAGCAGTACTTC
v_call: TRBV5-6; j_call: TRBJ1-2; clone_size: .; d_call: .; cdr3_aa: CASSAPSYRVQGYTF; cdr3_nt: TGTGCCAGCAGCGCCCCTAGTTACCGGGTACAAGGCTACACCTTC
v_call: TRBV3-1/TRBV3-2; j_call: TRBJ1-2; clone_size: .; d_call: .; cdr3_aa: CASSRREYGVSGYTF; cdr3_nt: TGTGCCAGCAGCCGGCGCGAGTACGGGGTAAGCGGCTACACCTTC
v_call: TRBV10-3; j_call: TRBJ2-5; clone_size: .; d_call: .; cdr3_aa: CAISGRVGETQYF; cdr3_nt: TGTGCCATCAGTGGGAGAGTTGGGGAGACCCAGTACTTC
v_call: TRBV5-1; j_call: TRBJ2-3; clone_size: .; d_call: .; cdr3_aa: CASSSNTVRITDTQYF; cdr3_nt: TGCGCCAGCAGCTCCAATACAGTCCGAATCACAGATACGCAGTATTTT
v_call: TRBV4-3; j_call: TRBJ1-4; clone_size: .; d_call: .; cdr3_aa: CASSQGTGGTEKLFF; cdr3_nt: TGCGCCAGCAGCCAAGGGACCGGCGGGACTGAAAAACTGTTTTTT
v_call: TRBV7-9; j_call: TRBJ2-3; clone_size: .; d_call: .; cdr3_aa: CASSPGEYTDTQYF; cdr3_nt: TGTGCCAGCAGCCCGGGGGAGTACACAGATACGCAGTATTTT
v_call: TRBV5-8; j_call: TRBJ2-7; clone_size: .; d_call: .; cdr3_aa: CASSNNRDGYEQYF; cdr3_nt: TGTGCCAGCAGCAACAACCGGGACGGCTACGAGCAGTACTTC
v_call: TRBV29-1; j_call: TRBJ1-4; clone_size: .; d_call: .; cdr3_aa: CSVEVGEKLFF; cdr3_nt: TGCAGCGTTGAAGTTGGTGAAAAACTGTTTTTT
v_call: TRBV6-2/TRBV6-3; j_call: TRBJ1-5; clone_size: .; d_call: TRBD1; cdr3_aa: CASSYSRGTGGLVGNQPQHF; cdr3_nt: TGTGCCAGCAGTTACTCGAGAGGGACAGGGGGCTTGGTGGGCAATCAGCCCCAGCATTTT
v_call: TRBV5-6; j_call: TRBJ2-3; clone_size: .; d_call: .; cdr3_aa: CASSPGGAADTQYF; cdr3_nt: TGTGCCAGCAGCCCCGGCGGGGCGGCAGATACGCAGTATTTT
v_call: TRBV7-2; j_call: TRBJ2-3; clone_size: .; d_call: .; cdr3_aa: CASSSALGSDTQYF; cdr3_nt: TGTGCCAGCAGCTCCGCCTTGGGATCAGATACGCAGTATTTT
v_call: TRBV6-2/TRBV6-3; j_call: TRBJ2-7; clone_size: .; d_call: TRBD2; cdr3_aa: CASSYYGDGTSLEQYF; cdr3_nt: TGTGCCAGCAGTTACTACGGGGACGGGACTAGCCTAGAGCAGTACTTC
v_call: TRBV3-1/TRBV3-2; j_call: TRBJ2-1; clone_size: .; d_call: .; cdr3_aa: CASSHTLKGTPFYNEQFF; cdr3_nt: TGTGCCAGCAGCCACACCCTGAAAGGGACACCATTCTACAATGAGCAGTTCTTC
v_call: TRBV3-1/TRBV3-2; j_call: TRBJ1-6; clone_size: few; d_call: .; cdr3_aa: CASSQDLVSSPLHF; cdr3_nt: TGTGCCAGCAGCCAAGATCTCGTTAGTTCACCCCTCCACTTT
v_call: TRBV30; j_call: TRBJ1-3; clone_size: once; d_call: .; cdr3_aa: CAWSGGDNSGNTIYF; cdr3_nt: TGTGCCTGGAGTGGGGGGGACAACTCTGGAAACACCATATATTTT